A single sample is the source of the 20 T cell receptor beta chains below, sequenced in a study of cytomegalovirus exposure and HLA in healthy donors. PCR primers comprised 60 Vbeta and 13 Jbeta primers. Generated by immunoSEQ multiplex PCR, the TCRdb table keeps only in-frame clones and is missing some. The repertoire holds around 100,000 clones, approximately 76% seen once, with roughly 5.4% in the top ten. Material: PBMCs. These receptor sequences come from a woman younger than 35 in good health and CMV-seropositive.

This rearrangement joins TRBV13 to TRBJ2-7; D gene unclear. This CDR3 is 15 amino acids long. Per the germline V gene, CDR1 is PRHDT and CDR2 is FYEKMQ (reference sequence). Trimming removed 4 bases at V and 7 bases at J, with 20 bases between. CDR3 sequence (DNA): TGTGCCAGCAGCTCTTCTGGTTGGAGTGCGCCGGAGCAGTACTTC. This translates into CASSSSGWSAPEQYF.

This sequence joins TRBV18 and TRBJ1-2, with a tentative D call TRBD1 (5 bases). There are 14 residues in the CDR3. CDR1 is KGHSH and CDR2 is LQKENI in the germline V gene. The V gene lost 0 bases and the J gene lost 6 bases, with 11 bases spanning the gap. In nucleotides, the CDR3 is TGTGCCAGCTCACCACCCCAGGGCTACGATGGCTACACCTTC. As protein: CASSPPQGYDGYTF.

This chain connects TRBV11-2 to TRBJ2-7; 10 bases fit TRBD1. The CDR3 totals 15 residues. Germline CDR1 and CDR2: SGHAT and FQNNGV. The V segment lost 5 bases and the J segment 5 bases; nucleotides outside the gene matches: 9. Here the CDR3 DNA reads TGTGCCAGCAGCCAAACGGGACAGGGGATCCACGAGCAGTACTTC. Its translation: CASSQTGQGIHEQYF. Full variable domain (rest looked up from reference TRBV11-2 and TRBJ2-7): EAGVAQSPRYKIIEKRQSVAFWCNPISGHATLYWYQQILGQGPKLLIQFQNNGVVDDSQLPKDRFSAERLKGVDSTLKIQPAKLEDSAVYLCASSQTGQGIHEQYFGPGTRLTVT.

The chain carries TRBV5-6 and TRBJ2-7; TRBD2 aligns across 8 bases. V shed 3 bases and J 5 bases; nucleotides not matched to a gene: 10. Looked up from germline, CDR1 is SGHDT and CDR2 is YYEEEE. The CDR3 length is 15 residues. The CDR3 nucleotides are TGTGCCAGCAGCTCCCGACTAGCGCAGCGGAACGAGCAGTACTTC. Its protein is CASSSRLAQRNEQYF.

The rearrangement joins TRBV4-1 to TRBJ2-2; a weak D match, TRBD2 (7 bases). The CDR3 sequence is 16 residues long. The V gene lost 4 bases and the J gene lost 0 bases, with 12 bases spanning the gap. Per the germline V gene, CDR1 is MGHRA and CDR2 is YSYEKL. The CDR3, as DNA: TGCGCCAGCAGCCTACGAGGGGGGGCGAACACCGGGGAGCTGTTTTTT. It specifies CASSLRGGANTGELFF.

The chain combines TRBV6-6 with TRBJ1-3, with D tentatively TRBD1 (5 bases). The CDR3 sequence is 14 residues long. Germline CDR1 is MNHNY and CDR2 is SVGAGI (reference sequence). V was trimmed by 5 bases and J by 4 bases, leaving 12 bases between them. This CDR3 is CASSPDSAGNTIYF. The CDR3 coding sequence is TGTGCCAGCAGTCCAGACAGCGCGGGAAACACCATATATTTT.

Remarks on this clone: This CDR3 fails to terminate in the conserved phenylalanine or tryptophan, so it likely reflects a read error. This sequence joins TRBV5-1 and TRBJ1-2; no definite D call. The CDR3 covers 14 residues. The V end lost 2 bases, the J end lost 4 bases, and 12 bases lay between the germline ends. Germline V gene data show CDR1 as SGHRS and CDR2 as YFSETQ. The CDR3 DNA sequence: TGCGCCAGCAGCTTTAGCGGGAACGGCTATGGCTACACCGTC. Protein product: CASSFSGNGYGYTV.

V is TRBV10-3 and J is TRBJ2-2; 12 bases align to TRBD2. J was trimmed by 5 bases and V by 0 bases; bases with no gene match: 7. The CDR3 runs 18 residues. Germline V gene data show CDR1 as ENHRY and CDR2 as SYGVKD. The CDR3 nucleotides are TGTGCCATCAGTGAGTCGAACCTAGCGGGAGGGGAGACCGGGGAGCTGTTTTTT. Its translation: CAISESNLAGGETGELFF.

The chain joins TRBV6-1 to TRBJ2-7; TRBD1 matches at 10 bases. The CDR3 consists of 14 residues. The V and J ends lost 4 bases and 4 bases, in that order; junction bases with no gene match: 4. Germline CDR1 and CDR2: MNHNS and SASEGT. This chain's CDR3 is CASSGDRGLYEQYF. The CDR3 coding sequence is TGTGCCAGCAGTGGGGACAGGGGACTATACGAGCAGTACTTC.

V is TRBV6-6 and J is TRBJ1-4; tentative D call: TRBD1 (6 bases). Germline CDR1 MNHNY, CDR2 SVGAGI (reference sequence). V lost 2 bases and J lost 8, with 15 bases in between. The CDR3 consists of 15 residues. CDR3 bases: TGTGCCAGCAGTTACATTGGGGGCGGTGGGGAAAAACTGTTTTTT. Translation gives CASSYIGGGGEKLFF.

The chain joins TRBV10-2 to TRBJ1-1; tentatively, D is TRBD1 (5 bases). Germline V gene data show CDR1 as WSHSY and CDR2 as SAAADI. The CDR3 has 13 amino acids. Between the trimmed V and J ends, which lost 4 bases and 2 bases, there was a span of 8 bases. The CDR3 here is CASSVDTNTEAFF. The CDR3 DNA is TGCGCCAGCAGTGTGGACACAAACACTGAAGCTTTCTTT.

This chain links TRBV25-1 with TRBJ1-6, with D possibly matching TRBD1 (5 bases). V lost 0 bases and J 10 bases, leaving 10 bases between the germline ends. The germline V gene encodes CDR1 MGHDK and CDR2 SYGVNS. The CDR3 has 14 residues. CDR3 protein: CASSEYAGRSPLHF. CDR3 nucleotides: TGTGCCAGCAGTGAATACGCAGGGAGGTCACCCCTCCACTTT.

The chain is built from TRBV27 and TRBJ2-5, with TRBD1 matching 10 bases. Germline V gene lookup returns CDR1 MNHEY and CDR2 SMNVEV (reference sequence). This CDR3 spans 18 amino acids. The junction had 24 bases not matched to a gene; V was cut back by 11 bases and J by 6 bases. The CDR3 is CALKITPGQGTLRKTQYF. As DNA, the CDR3 is TGTGCCCTCAAGATTACTCCGGGACAGGGGACCCTCCGGAAGACCCAGTACTTC.

This chain uses TRBV29-1 with TRBJ1-2; 7 bases map to TRBD1. CDR1 and CDR2 (germline): SQVTM, ANQGSEA. The length of the CDR3 is 12 residues. V gave up 2 bases and J gave up 8 bases; unmatched junction bases: 5. CDR3 sequence: CSVELGQQGYTF. As DNA, the CDR3 is TGCAGCGTTGAACTGGGACAGCAAGGCTACACCTTC.

The chain uses TRBV7-3 and TRBJ1-1; D ambiguous. This CDR3 is built from 15 residues. Germline V lookup: CDR1 SGHTA, CDR2 FQGTGA. V dropped 1 base and J dropped 0 bases, with 9 bases sitting between them. The CDR3 region has the DNA TGTGCCAGCAGCTTAATGGGAGGGCTGAACACTGAAGCTTTCTTT. Its translation: CASSLMGGLNTEAFF.

The chain carries TRBV28 and TRBJ1-2; the D is unclear. Trimming removed 5 bases at V and 4 bases at J, with 14 bases between. This CDR3 has 14 residues. CDR1 MDHEN and CDR2 SYDVKM come from the germline V gene. The CDR3 DNA reads as TGTGCCAGCAGTCCCCTGGGAGGGATCTATGGCTACACCTTC. It encodes CASSPLGGIYGYTF.

This clone was observed a handful of times. This chain connects TRBV2 to TRBJ1-1; 9 bases match TRBD1. The CDR3 has 12 residues. Germline CDR1 is SNHLY and CDR2 is FYNNEI. J was trimmed by 6 bases and V by 7 bases; bases with no gene match: 3. CDR3 amino acids: CASTTGGPEAFF. In DNA, the CDR3 is TGTGCCAGCACTACAGGGGGCCCTGAAGCTTTCTTT.

The V call is TRBV11-3, the J call TRBJ2-1, with 13 positions matching TRBD2. Trimming took 1 base from V and 7 from J; bases not matched to a gene: 4. Germline values: CDR1 SGHNT, CDR2 YENEEA. CDR3 length: 16 amino acids. The CDR3 here is CASSLGTSGSRNEQFF. In DNA, the CDR3 is TGTGCCAGCAGCTTAGGGACTAGCGGGAGTCGGAATGAGCAGTTCTTC.

V usage is TRBV27 and J usage is TRBJ2-2; maybe TRBD1 (5 bases). Per the germline V gene, CDR1 is MNHEY and CDR2 is SMNVEV (reference sequence). The CDR3 totals 16 residues. Trimming removed 7 bases at V and 1 base at J, with 16 bases between. This CDR3 reads CASTLGAMRNTGELFF. The CDR3 region has the DNA TGTGCCAGCACCCTAGGGGCCATGAGGAACACCGGGGAGCTGTTTTTT.

The chain couples TRBV15 to TRBJ2-3; 7 bases agree with TRBD2. Germline lookup yields CDR1 LNHNV and CDR2 YYDKDF (reference sequence). Unmatched junction bases numbered 9, after V lost 0 bases and J lost 3 bases. The CDR3 is made up of 17 amino acids. CDR3 in amino acids: CATSRDRSGNPTDTQYF. The CDR3 DNA is TGTGCCACCAGCAGAGATCGGAGCGGGAACCCTACAGATACGCAGTATTTT.